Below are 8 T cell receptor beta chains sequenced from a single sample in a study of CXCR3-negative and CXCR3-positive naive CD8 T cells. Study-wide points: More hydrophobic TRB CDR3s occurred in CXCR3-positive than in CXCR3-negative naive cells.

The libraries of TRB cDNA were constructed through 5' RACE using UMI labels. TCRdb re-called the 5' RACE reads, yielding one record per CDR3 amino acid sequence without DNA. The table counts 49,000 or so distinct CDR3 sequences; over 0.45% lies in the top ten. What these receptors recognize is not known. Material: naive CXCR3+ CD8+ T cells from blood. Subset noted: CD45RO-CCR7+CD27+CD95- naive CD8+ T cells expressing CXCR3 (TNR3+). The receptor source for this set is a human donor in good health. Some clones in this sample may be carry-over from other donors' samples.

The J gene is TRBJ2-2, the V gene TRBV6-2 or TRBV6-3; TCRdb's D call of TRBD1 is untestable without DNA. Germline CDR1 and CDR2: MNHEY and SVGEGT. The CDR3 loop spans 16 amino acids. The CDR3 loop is CASSTPTGWLRGELFF.

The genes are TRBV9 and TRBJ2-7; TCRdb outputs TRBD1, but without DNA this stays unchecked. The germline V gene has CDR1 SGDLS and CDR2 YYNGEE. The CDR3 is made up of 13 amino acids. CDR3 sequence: CASSFGQWGEQYF.

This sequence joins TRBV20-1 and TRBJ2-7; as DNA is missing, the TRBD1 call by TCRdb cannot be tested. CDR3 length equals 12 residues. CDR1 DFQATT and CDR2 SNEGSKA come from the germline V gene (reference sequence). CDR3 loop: CSAGDIGFEQYF.

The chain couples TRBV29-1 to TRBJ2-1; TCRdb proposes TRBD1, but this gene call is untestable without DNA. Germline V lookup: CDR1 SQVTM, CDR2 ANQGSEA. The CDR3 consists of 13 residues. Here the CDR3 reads CSSWTGGFNEQFF.

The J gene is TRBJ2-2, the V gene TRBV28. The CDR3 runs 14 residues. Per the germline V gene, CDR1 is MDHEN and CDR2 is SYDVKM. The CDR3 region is CASSTPYLAGELFF.

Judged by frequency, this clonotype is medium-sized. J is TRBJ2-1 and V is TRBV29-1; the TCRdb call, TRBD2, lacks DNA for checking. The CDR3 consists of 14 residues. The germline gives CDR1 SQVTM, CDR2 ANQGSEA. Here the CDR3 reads CSVVGLESYNEQFF.

CDR3: CASSLGRGSRVTDTQYF. V and J are TRBV7-2 and TRBJ2-3; TCRdb picks TRBD1, but there is no DNA to check that call. CDR1 is SGHTA and CDR2 is FQGNSA in the germline V gene. The CDR3 covers 17 residues.

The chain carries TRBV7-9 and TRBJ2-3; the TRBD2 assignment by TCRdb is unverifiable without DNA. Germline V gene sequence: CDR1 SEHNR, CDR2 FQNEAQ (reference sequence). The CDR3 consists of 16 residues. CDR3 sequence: CASSYRTRDPTDTQYF.